This TCR beta chain appears in the sequencing data of a study of cytomegalovirus exposure and HLA in healthy donors. The wider study: A later analysis reported the 90 to 150 validation repertoires used the same platform as the roughly 670 first-cohort repertoires. Findings and limits, study-wide: While the bulk of TCR sequences proved rare, some public TCRs turned up in many donors. More than 150 TCR beta chains were listed as cytomegalovirus-associated.

The V gene's germline CDR1 is ENHRY and CDR2 SYGVKD. The CDR3 runs to 12 residues. Trimming stripped 2 bases from V and 8 bases from J, with 9 bases between. TCRdb's table, derived via immunoSEQ multiplex PCR, lists solely in-frame clones and lacks some. The top ten hold under 0.4% of the sample, which has approximately 270,000 clones, nearly 90% seen once. Comment on this clone: No antigen is known for it.

Source material: PBMCs. V usage is TRBV10-3 and J usage is TRBJ1-2, with D perhaps matching TRBD1 (5 bases). The sequence was collected from a woman between 18 and 30 years old in good health and CMV-seronegative. CDR3 protein: CAISEPGEGYTF. CDR3 nucleotide sequence: TGTGCCATCAGTGAGCCGGGGGAGGGCTACACCTTC.